The T cell receptor (beta chain) described here comes from a study of T cells in Graves' hyperthyroidism and ophthalmopathy. Looking at the study overall: Sampling of peripheral blood happened at initial diagnosis, prior to any treatment.

Study outcomes and limitations: The model anticipated ophthalmopathy a median about 7.1 months pre-onset.

The CDR3 is 15 residues long. Germline V CDR1 and CDR2: ENHRY, SYGVKD. V was clipped by 3 bases and J by 5 bases, with 14 bases between them. Amplified regions were TCR beta CDR3 sequences from RNA transcripts. A set of HTBI primers served as the primers for a first-round RT-PCR of the TCR CDR3. A single record per CDR3 protein comes from TCRdb applying MiXCR to the multiplex PCR reads. Of approximately 490,000 distinct CDR3 sequences detected, around a fifth appear once; the ten largest clones hold around 54%. In regard to this clonotype: No antigen is known for it.

Under 3 months was the duration of disease in ophthalmopathy patients, who also had a Clinical Activity Score of at least 3 and a NOSPECS grade of at least 4. Clinical symptoms, serum thyroxine, TRAb, thyroid ultrasound and orbital computed tomography established diagnosis. V usage is TRBV10-3 and J usage is TRBJ2-1; D tentatively reads TRBD1 or TRBD2 (6 bases each). Sequenced material: blood. The clonotype comes from a woman aged 70-85 years with Graves' ophthalmopathy. CDR3 amino acids: CAISDGGTTNNEQFF. The CDR3 DNA sequence: TGTGCCATCAGTGATGGCGGGACAACTAACAATGAGCAGTTCTTC.